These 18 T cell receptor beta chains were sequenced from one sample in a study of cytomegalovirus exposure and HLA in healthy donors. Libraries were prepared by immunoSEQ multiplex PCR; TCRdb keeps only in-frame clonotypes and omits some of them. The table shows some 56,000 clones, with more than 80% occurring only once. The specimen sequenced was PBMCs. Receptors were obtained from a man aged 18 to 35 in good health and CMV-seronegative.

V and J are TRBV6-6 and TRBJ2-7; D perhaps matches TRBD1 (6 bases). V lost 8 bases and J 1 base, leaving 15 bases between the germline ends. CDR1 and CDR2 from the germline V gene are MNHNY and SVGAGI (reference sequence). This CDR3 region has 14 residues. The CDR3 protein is CASRLEGVSYEQYF. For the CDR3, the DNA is TGTGCCAGCCGTCTCGAGGGGGTTTCCTACGAGCAGTACTTC.

CDR3: CASHMGLYGGELFF. The CDR3 nucleotides are TGTGCCAGTCATATGGGACTATACGGCGGGGAGCTGTTTTTT. The chain uses TRBV5-4 and TRBJ2-2, with 7 bases that match TRBD2. Germline loops: CDR1 SGHNT, CDR2 YYREEE (reference sequence). V gave up 8 bases and J gave up 7 bases; unmatched junction bases: 11. The CDR3 has 14 amino acids.

Written as DNA, the CDR3 is TGTGCCAGCTCACAAGAAACCGGGAGCACCTACGAGCAGTACTTC. Its protein is CASSQETGSTYEQYF. The chain links TRBV18 to TRBJ2-5; D is perhaps TRBD2 (6 bases). The J call may not be correct, given that the DNA end is closer to TRBJ2-7. There are 15 residues in the CDR3. CDR1 and CDR2 (germline): KGHSH, LQKENI.

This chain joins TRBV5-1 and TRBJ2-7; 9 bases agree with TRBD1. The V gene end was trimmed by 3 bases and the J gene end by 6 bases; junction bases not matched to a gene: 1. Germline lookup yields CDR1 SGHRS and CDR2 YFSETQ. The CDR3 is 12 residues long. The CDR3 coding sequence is TGCGCCAGCAGCTGGGACAGGGTCGAGCAGTACTTC. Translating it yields CASSWDRVEQYF.

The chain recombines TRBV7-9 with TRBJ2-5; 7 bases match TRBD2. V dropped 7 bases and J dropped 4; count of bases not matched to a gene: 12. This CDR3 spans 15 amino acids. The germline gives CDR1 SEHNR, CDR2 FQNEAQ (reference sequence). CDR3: CASTLSRGFGETQYF. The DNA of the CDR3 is TGTGCCAGCACCCTCTCGCGGGGGTTCGGAGAGACCCAGTACTTC.

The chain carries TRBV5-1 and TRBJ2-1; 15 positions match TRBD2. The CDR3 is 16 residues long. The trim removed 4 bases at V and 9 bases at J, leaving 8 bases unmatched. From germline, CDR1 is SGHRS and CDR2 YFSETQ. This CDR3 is CASSPGLAGGVGEQFF. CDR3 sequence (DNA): TGCGCCAGCAGCCCGGGACTAGCGGGAGGTGTGGGTGAGCAGTTCTTC.

The DNA for the CDR3 is TGTGCCAGCAGTACAGCCGGGACAGGGTCCTACGAGCAGTACTTC. It specifies CASSTAGTGSYEQYF. The genes are TRBV28 and TRBJ2-7; 9 nucleotides align to TRBD1. The CDR3 extends over 15 amino acids. The germline CDR1 and CDR2 sequences are MDHEN and SYDVKM. The V segment lost 5 bases and the J segment 1 base; nucleotides outside the gene matches: 6.

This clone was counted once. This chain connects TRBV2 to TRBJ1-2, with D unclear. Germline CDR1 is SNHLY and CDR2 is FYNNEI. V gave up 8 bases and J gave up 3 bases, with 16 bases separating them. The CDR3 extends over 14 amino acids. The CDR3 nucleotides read TGTGCCAGCGTCGCAGAAAATCCTCACTATGGCTACACCTTC. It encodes CASVAENPHYGYTF.

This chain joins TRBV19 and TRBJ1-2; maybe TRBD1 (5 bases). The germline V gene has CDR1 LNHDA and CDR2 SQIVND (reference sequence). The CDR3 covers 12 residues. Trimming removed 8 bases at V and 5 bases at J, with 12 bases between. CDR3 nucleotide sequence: TGTGCCAGTGGGGGGAGCCCATATGGCTACACCTTC. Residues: CASGGSPYGYTF. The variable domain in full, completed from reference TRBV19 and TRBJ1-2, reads DGGITQSPKYLFRKEGQNVTLSCEQNLNHDAMYWYRQDPGQGLRLIYYSQIVNDFQKGDIAEGYSVSREKKESFPLTVTSAQKNPTAFYLCASGGSPYGYTFGSGTRLTVV.

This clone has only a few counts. CDR3 in amino acids: CASMGGLNEQYF. Written as DNA, the CDR3 is TGCGCCAGCATGGGGGGGTTGAACGAGCAGTACTTC. The chain is built from TRBV5-1 and TRBJ2-7, with 7 bases lining up with TRBD2. The ends lost 6 bases at V and 5 bases at J; junction bases unmatched: 5. Per germline, CDR1 SGHRS and CDR2 YFSETQ. The CDR3 loop spans 12 amino acids.

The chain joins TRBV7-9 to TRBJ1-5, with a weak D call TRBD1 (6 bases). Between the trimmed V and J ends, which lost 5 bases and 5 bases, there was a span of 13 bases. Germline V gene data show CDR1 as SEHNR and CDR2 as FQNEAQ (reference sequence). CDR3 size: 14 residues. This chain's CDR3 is CASSAGTMDQPQHF. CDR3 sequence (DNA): TGTGCCAGCAGCGCCGGGACAATGGATCAGCCCCAGCATTTT.

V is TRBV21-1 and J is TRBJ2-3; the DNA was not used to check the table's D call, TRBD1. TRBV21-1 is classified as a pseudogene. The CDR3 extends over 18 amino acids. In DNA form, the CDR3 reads TGTGCCAGCAGCTCCGTTCGATCCGGGACAGGGAAGTCAGATACGCAGTATTTT. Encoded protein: CASSSVRSGTGKSDTQYF.

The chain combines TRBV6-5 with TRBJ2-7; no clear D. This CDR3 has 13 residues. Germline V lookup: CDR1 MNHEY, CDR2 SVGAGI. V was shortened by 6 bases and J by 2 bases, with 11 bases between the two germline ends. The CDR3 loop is CASSPSPTYEQYF. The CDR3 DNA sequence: TGTGCCAGCAGCCCCAGTCCGACCTACGAGCAGTACTTC.

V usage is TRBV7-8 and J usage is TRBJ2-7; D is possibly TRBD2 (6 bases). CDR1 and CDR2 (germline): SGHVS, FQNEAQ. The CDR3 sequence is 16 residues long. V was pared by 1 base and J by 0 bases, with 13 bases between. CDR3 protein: CASSLGVSGSSYEQYF. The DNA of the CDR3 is TGTGCCAGCAGCTTAGGAGTTAGCGGTAGCTCCTACGAGCAGTACTTC.

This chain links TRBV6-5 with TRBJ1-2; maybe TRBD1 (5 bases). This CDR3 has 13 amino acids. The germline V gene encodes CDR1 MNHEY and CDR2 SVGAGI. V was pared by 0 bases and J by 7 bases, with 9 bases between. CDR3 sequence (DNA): TGTGCCAGCAGTTACTCGATAGGGGTTGGCTACACCTTC. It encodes CASSYSIGVGYTF.

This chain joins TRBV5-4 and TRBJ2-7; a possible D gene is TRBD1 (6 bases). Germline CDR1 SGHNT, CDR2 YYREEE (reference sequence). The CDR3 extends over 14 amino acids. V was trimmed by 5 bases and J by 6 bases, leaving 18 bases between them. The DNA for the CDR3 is TGTGCCAGCAGTGGTAGGACAGACAAGGGCGAGCAGTACTTC. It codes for CASSGRTDKGEQYF.

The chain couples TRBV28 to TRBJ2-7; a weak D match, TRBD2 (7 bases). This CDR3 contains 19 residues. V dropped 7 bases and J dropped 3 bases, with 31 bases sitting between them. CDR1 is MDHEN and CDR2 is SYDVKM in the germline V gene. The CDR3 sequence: CASTSEGGDGGALFYEQYF. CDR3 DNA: TGTGCCAGCACCTCCGAGGGGGGGGACGGAGGTGCCCTGTTCTACGAGCAGTACTTC.

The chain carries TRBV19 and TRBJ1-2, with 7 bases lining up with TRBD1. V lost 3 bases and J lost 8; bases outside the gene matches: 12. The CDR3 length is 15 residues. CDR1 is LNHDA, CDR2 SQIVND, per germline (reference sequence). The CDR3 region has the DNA TGTGCCAGTAGTATGGTTAAGGGGGCGTCTCACGGCTACACCTTC. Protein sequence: CASSMVKGASHGYTF. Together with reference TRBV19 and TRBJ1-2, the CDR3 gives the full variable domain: DGGITQSPKYLFRKEGQNVTLSCEQNLNHDAMYWYRQDPGQGLRLIYYSQIVNDFQKGDIAEGYSVSREKKESFPLTVTSAQKNPTAFYLCASSMVKGASHGYTFGSGTRLTVV.